Here is one TCR beta chain with its context. Germline-derived CDR1 and CDR2 are SGDLS and YYNGEE. CDR3 length equals 18 residues. V lost 0 bases and J lost 0; bases outside the gene matches: 5. In the original workflow: The assay estimated nucleated cells by amplifying reference gene primers. Clones were sequenced by immunoSEQ multiplex PCR, and TCRdb holds only the in-frame ones, with some missing. The DNA was the basis for D and trimming; V, J and clone size are from that table. This sample has about 58,000 clones, with about 80% found just once. These data are taken from a study of blood T cell repertoires in COVID-19. Overall study context: The analysed material was cDNA or gDNA that came from T cells, B-cell-depleted T cells, or PBMCs.

Enrollment of patients from Seattle took place during active infection, with longitudinal follow-up. Sequenced material: peripheral blood. The chain recombines TRBV9 with TRBJ2-1; 11 bases line up with TRBD2. The source is a man older than 75 with COVID-19, enrolled during active disease. As DNA, the CDR3 is TGTGCCAGCAGCGTAGGACTAGCGGGAATTAGCTCCTACAATGAGCAGTTCTTC. Residues: CASSVGLAGISSYNEQFF.